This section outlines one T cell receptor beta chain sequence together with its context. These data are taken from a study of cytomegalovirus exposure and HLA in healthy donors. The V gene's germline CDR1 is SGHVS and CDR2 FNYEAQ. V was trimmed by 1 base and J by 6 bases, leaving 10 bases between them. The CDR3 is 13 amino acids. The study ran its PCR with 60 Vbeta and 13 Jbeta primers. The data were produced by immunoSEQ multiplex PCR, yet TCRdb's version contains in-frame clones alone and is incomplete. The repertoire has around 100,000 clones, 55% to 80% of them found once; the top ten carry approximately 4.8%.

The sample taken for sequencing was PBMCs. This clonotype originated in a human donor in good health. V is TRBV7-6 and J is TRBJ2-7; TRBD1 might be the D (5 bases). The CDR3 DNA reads TGTGCCAGCAGCTTAGATCAGGGCGGCGAGCAGTACTTC. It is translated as CASSLDQGGEQYF.